This T cell receptor beta chain was captured in a study of control samples from healthy donors and cancer patients. Some clones are missing from TCRdb's copy, which holds only in-frame ones; the method was immunoSEQ multiplex PCR. The sample has about 180,000 clones, approximately 94% seen once; the top ten hold more than 1.3%. The germline V gene encodes CDR1 SGHRS and CDR2 YFSETQ. V lost 0 bases to trimming and J lost 2 bases, with 5 bases between them. The CDR3 loop spans 13 amino acids. With regard to this clone: This CDR3 is also generated by other DNA sequences in the sample.

The chain employs TRBV5-1 and TRBJ1-1; D not certain. The TCR originated in a man under 40 in good health. Input material: blood. The CDR3 bases are TGCGCCAGCAGCTTGGGGGGAAACACTGAAGCTTTCTTT. Its protein is CASSLGGNTEAFF.